This T cell receptor (beta chain) was retrieved from a study of T cell responses to AZD1222 COVID-19 vaccine. The table came from immunoSEQ multiplex PCR; TCRdb's copy has only in-frame clones and leaves some out. Counted here are about 140,000 clones, about 90% occurring once; the ten biggest clones make up 5.5%. This clone occurred many times. Trimming left V 3 bases short and J 1 base short, with 13 bases between. The CDR3 is 15 amino acids. Per the germline V gene, CDR1 is LGHNA and CDR2 is YSLEER. The sequence derives from an adult in good health. The V call is TRBV4-3, the J call TRBJ2-7; D is unclear. Material: peripheral blood, obtained on day 0 of AZD1222 vaccination. CDR3 sequence (DNA): TGCGCCAGCAGCCAGAGAATGGCGGAGTCCTACGAGCAGTACTTC. Translation: CASSQRMAESYEQYF.